This TCR beta chain was retrieved from a study of blood T cell repertoires in COVID-19. The wider study: Acute and convalescent COVID-19 specimens originated in the United States, Italy and Spain. T cells, B-cell-depleted T cells, or PBMCs provided the cDNA or gDNA that served as material.

In the original workflow: How many nucleated cells were present was estimated from reference gene primer amplification. Clones were sequenced by immunoSEQ multiplex PCR, and TCRdb holds only the in-frame ones, with some missing. V and J calls plus clone size are reproduced from that table; the DNA served to infer D and trimming. The sample yields tens of thousands of clones, over 80% seen once. This CDR3 spans 13 amino acids. Germline-derived CDR1 and CDR2 are MGHRA and YSYEKL. V lost 8 bases, J lost 6 bases, and 17 bases lay in between. The specimen sequenced was peripheral blood. The chain has TRBV4-1 and TRBJ2-7; D possibly corresponds to TRBD1 (6 bases). The TCR was taken from a man between 45 and 60 years old with active COVID-19. CDR3 DNA: TGCGCCAGCGGAATGACAGGTTTCGGCGAGCAGTACTTC. Translation gives CASGMTGFGEQYF.